The 10 T cell receptor beta chains reported below all come from one sample, sequenced in a study of shared T cell receptors in the human thymus. Clones were sequenced by immunoSEQ multiplex PCR, and TCRdb holds only the in-frame ones, with some missing. The profile shows approximately 660,000 clones, roughly 90% of them singletons. This sample was shared with a second study, whose subject was human thymus T cells.

Sequenced input: thymocytes. Receptors originate from a boy under two years old with a congenital heart defect.

This chain joins TRBV27 and TRBJ1-2, with D hard to call. Germline CDR1 and CDR2: MNHEY and SMNVEV (reference sequence). The ends were cut back, 6 bases at V and 2 bases at J, with 7 bases in the middle. This CDR3 is built from 12 residues. Written as DNA, the CDR3 is TGTGCCAGCAGGTCACTGAACTATGGCTACACCTTC. It encodes CASRSLNYGYTF.

This chain joins TRBV5-1 and TRBJ1-4, with a weak D call TRBD1 (6 bases). The CDR3 is made up of 15 amino acids. Germline V lookup: CDR1 SGHRS, CDR2 YFSETQ. V was shortened by 4 bases and J by 7 bases, with 17 bases between the two germline ends. This chain's CDR3 is CASSARTAVGEKLFF. CDR3 nucleotides: TGCGCCAGCAGCGCCCGGACAGCGGTTGGTGAAAAACTGTTTTTT.

The chain combines TRBV25-1 with TRBJ2-3; 9 positions agree with TRBD1. CDR1 and CDR2 from the germline V gene are MGHDK and SYGVNS. This CDR3 is 16 amino acids long. V was pared by 4 bases and J by 2 bases, with 7 bases of the junction left unmatched. The CDR3 DNA sequence: TGTGCCAGCAGTGGCCGGACAGGGGACCTCACAGATACGCAGTATTTT. The encoded protein is CASSGRTGDLTDTQYF.

This chain uses TRBV28 with TRBJ1-5; D gene ambiguous. This CDR3 has 17 amino acids. Germline assignment: CDR1 MDHEN and CDR2 SYDVKM. V lost 4 bases to trimming and J lost 1 base, with 17 bases between them. CDR3 bases: TGTGCCAGCAGTTACCCCGAAAGTCGGCGGAGCAATCAGCCCCAGCATTTT. This gives the protein CASSYPESRRSNQPQHF.

The chain uses TRBV28 and TRBJ2-3; TRBD1 matches 7 bases. The CDR3 runs 20 residues. CDR1 is MDHEN and CDR2 is SYDVKM in the germline V gene. With V trimmed by 3 bases and J by 0 bases, 18 bases remained unmatched. The CDR3: CASSFGKQRLFRGSTDTQYF. In DNA form, the CDR3 reads TGTGCCAGCAGTTTTGGCAAACAGAGACTGTTCAGGGGGAGCACAGATACGCAGTATTTT. Full variable domain (missing parts from reference TRBV28 and TRBJ2-3): DVKVTQSSRYLVKRTGEKVFLECVQDMDHENMFWYRQDPGLGLRLIYFSYDVKMKEKGDIPEGYSVSREKKERFSLILESASTNQTSMYLCASSFGKQRLFRGSTDTQYFGPGTRLTVL.

The V call is TRBV19, the J call TRBJ1-1; possibly TRBD1 for D (5 bases). V dropped 6 bases and J dropped 1 base, with 15 bases sitting between them. Germline CDR1 and CDR2: LNHDA and SQIVND (reference sequence). The CDR3 has 15 amino acids. CDR3 region: CASRPPLRENTEAFF. DNA of the CDR3: TGTGCCAGTAGGCCTCCCCTCAGGGAGAACACTGAAGCTTTCTTT.

This clone was recorded only once. V usage is TRBV15 and J usage is TRBJ2-5, with 8 bases matching TRBD1. The ends lost 0 bases at V and 5 bases at J; junction bases unmatched: 8. Germline CDR1 LNHNV, CDR2 YYDKDF (reference sequence). This CDR3 spans 16 amino acids. This chain's CDR3 is CATSRDSDGDRETQYF. As DNA, the CDR3 is TGTGCCACCAGCAGAGATTCGGATGGGGACAGGGAGACCCAGTACTTC. The full variable domain, rest sourced from reference TRBV15 and TRBJ2-5, is DAMVIQNPRYQVTQFGKPVTLSCSQTLNHNVMYWYQQKSSQAPKLLFHYYDKDFNNEADTPDNFQSRRPNTSFCFLDIRSPGLGDTAMYLCATSRDSDGDRETQYFGPGTRLLVL.

V and J are TRBV5-5 and TRBJ2-3; the match to TRBD2 covers 13 bases. The germline gives CDR1 SGHKS, CDR2 YYEKEE (reference sequence). The V and J ends lost 7 bases and 3 bases, in that order; junction bases with no gene match: 8. The CDR3 runs 16 residues. The CDR3 here is CASSRGLAGRTDTQYF. As DNA, the CDR3 is TGTGCCAGCTCGAGGGGACTAGCGGGAAGGACAGATACGCAGTATTTT.

The chain links TRBV27 to TRBJ1-2, with D tentatively TRBD1 (5 bases). The germline gives CDR1 MNHEY, CDR2 SMNVEV (reference sequence). CDR3 length: 15 residues. The V end lost 3 bases, the J end lost 3 bases, and 14 bases lay between the germline ends. The CDR3 DNA reads as TGTGCCAGCAGTTTTGGTCTGGGGCCCTACTATGGCTACACCTTC. Translating gives CASSFGLGPYYGYTF.

In its sample, this clone was seen once. CDR3 amino acids: CASLPGTKADGELFF. CDR3 DNA sequence: TGTGCCAGCCTCCCGGGGACTAAGGCGGACGGGGAGCTGTTTTTT. The V and J genes are TRBV25-1 and TRBJ2-2; the match to TRBD2 covers 7 bases. The CDR3 consists of 15 residues. Losses at the gene ends were 8 bases for V and 7 bases for J; bases not matched to a gene: 13. Per germline, CDR1 MGHDK and CDR2 SYGVNS.